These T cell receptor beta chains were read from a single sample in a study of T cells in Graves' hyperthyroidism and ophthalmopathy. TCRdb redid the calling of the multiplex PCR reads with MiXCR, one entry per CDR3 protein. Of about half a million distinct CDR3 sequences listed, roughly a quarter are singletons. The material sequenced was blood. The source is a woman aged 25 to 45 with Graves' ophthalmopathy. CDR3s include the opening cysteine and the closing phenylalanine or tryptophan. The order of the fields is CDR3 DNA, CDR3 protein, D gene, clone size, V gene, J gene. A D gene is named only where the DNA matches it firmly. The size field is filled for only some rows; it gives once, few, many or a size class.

TGTGCCAGTTGGACCTCGTACGAGCAGTACTTC	CASWTSYEQYF	-	few	TRBV3-1	TRBJ2-7
TGTGCCACCAGCAGAGATCGACAGCCTAATCAGCCCCAGCATTTT	CATSRDRQPNQPQHF	-	-	TRBV15	TRBJ1-5
TGCGCCAGCACTGACAGGGAGGCCTATGGCTACACCTTC	CASTDREAYGYTF	TRBD1	few	TRBV5-1	TRBJ1-2
TGTGCCAGCAGCTTGACCCTGGGCCGCCAAGAGACCCAGTACTTC	CASSLTLGRQETQYF	-	many	TRBV7-2	TRBJ2-5
TGTGCCAGCAGTTTCTTCAATGAGCAGTTCTTC	CASSFFNEQFF	-	-	TRBV28	TRBJ2-1
TGTGCCAGCAGTCCCTTTGAGGATTTAACCTACGAGCAGTACTTC	CASSPFEDLTYEQYF	-	-	TRBV12-3/TRBV12-4	TRBJ2-7
TGTGCCAGCTCACCCTCCTTAGGACCCCCGGGAGAGGCTTTCTTT	CASSPSLGPPGEAFF	-	-	TRBV18	TRBJ1-1
TGTGCCAGCAGTGAACTAGCCCGGGAGACCCAGTACTTC	CASSELARETQYF	-	few	TRBV2	TRBJ2-5
TGTGCCAGCTCCGACAGTCACACCGGGGAGCTGTTTTTT	CASSDSHTGELFF	-	-	TRBV6-2/TRBV6-3	TRBJ2-2
TGCAGTGCTAGGTCAGGAGGAAACACCATATATTTT	CSARSGGNTIYF	-	many	TRBV20-1	TRBJ1-3
TGCGCCAGCAGCCAAGTAGTCGCAGGGAGAAGTGGAATCTTAAAGTCTGGCTACACCTTC	CASSQVVAGRSGILKSGYTF	-	-	TRBV4-1	TRBJ1-2
TGTGCCAGCAGCCGGGGGGCCATTAGCAATCAGCCCCAGCATTTT	CASSRGAISNQPQHF	-	many	TRBV12-3/TRBV12-4	TRBJ1-5
TGTGCCAGCAGTTACGGGACAGGGTGGAATGGCTACACCTTC	CASSYGTGWNGYTF	TRBD1	few	TRBV6-5	TRBJ1-2
TGTGCCAGCGTCCGGGACAGCGGGAGGGAGACCCAGTACTTC	CASVRDSGRETQYF	TRBD2	many	TRBV2	TRBJ2-5
TGTGCCAGCTCACGCAACCCCGGGGGAGAGGAGACCCAGTACTTC	CASSRNPGGEETQYF	-	many	TRBV18	TRBJ2-5
TGTGCCAGCAGTTTGTCGGGACGCAATAGGGGGGAGACCCAGTACTTC	CASSLSGRNRGETQYF	-	-	TRBV27	TRBJ2-5
TGTGCCAGCAGCCGGACAGGGACCCAGCCCCAGCATTTT	CASSRTGTQPQHF	TRBD1	-	TRBV12-3/TRBV12-4	TRBJ1-5
TGTGCCAGCAGTGTAGGGACTAGCGGGAGCGAGACCCAGTACTTC	CASSVGTSGSETQYF	TRBD2	-	TRBV6-1	TRBJ2-5
TGTGCCAGCAGCGCCTTGGATAACACTGAAGCTTTCTTT	CASSALDNTEAFF	-	many	TRBV9	TRBJ1-1
TGTGCCAGCAATATACGGGGGCAATCTGAAGCTTTCTTT	CASNIRGQSEAFF	-	-	TRBV28	TRBJ1-1
TGTGCCAGCAGAGCGGTGGGTAGATTCTCTGGAAACACCATATATTTT	CASRAVGRFSGNTIYF	-	once	TRBV11-2	TRBJ1-3
TGTGCCTGGAGGGACAGGGTCTCCCGAAAAGCTTTCTTT	CAWRDRVSRKAFF	TRBD1	-	TRBV30	TRBJ1-1
TGCGCCAGCAGCCAAGATTTAGAAGGGGCTTTGACCCAGTACTTC	CASSQDLEGALTQYF	-	few	TRBV4-3	TRBJ2-5
TGTGCCAGCAGTGCGGATGCTTACGAGCAGTACTTC	CASSADAYEQYF	-	many	TRBV27	TRBJ2-7
TGCAGTGCTAGAAATATGGGGGACAGGGCCACTGAAGCTTTCTTT	CSARNMGDRATEAFF	TRBD1	many	TRBV20-1	TRBJ1-1
TGCAGTGCTACAGGGGCGTCCAAAAACATTCAGTACTTC	CSATGASKNIQYF	-	many	TRBV20-1	TRBJ2-4
TGTGCCAGCAGCCCCCCGGCGGTCGGGGCCAACGTCCTGACTTTC	CASSPPAVGANVLTF	-	-	TRBV28	TRBJ2-6
TGCGCCAGCGGCGACACAGGGTACACTGAAGCTTTCTTT	CASGDTGYTEAFF	-	many	TRBV5-1	TRBJ1-1
TGTGCCAGCAGTCAACGAGGCACCGGGGAGCTGTTTTTT	CASSQRGTGELFF	-	many	TRBV27	TRBJ2-2
TGTGCCAGCAGTTACGTTCGGGTCGGAACTGAAGCTTTCTTT	CASSYVRVGTEAFF	-	many	TRBV6-5	TRBJ1-1
TGTGCCAGTAGTATCTCACAGCCCAGGAGCTATGGCTACACCTTC	CASSISQPRSYGYTF	-	-	TRBV19	TRBJ1-2
TGTGCCAGCAGCGAGGACACCGGCATTCAGTACTTC	CASSEDTGIQYF	-	many	TRBV2	TRBJ2-4
TGTGCCAGCAGTCTACAGGGGGCACTGGGCACTGAAGCTTTCTTT	CASSLQGALGTEAFF	TRBD1	-	TRBV27	TRBJ1-1